These T cell receptor beta chains were read from a single sample in a study of PD-1 blockade in classical Hodgkin lymphoma. The assay was immunoSEQ multiplex PCR, and TCRdb's table has in-frame clones only and misses some. The sample includes 35,000 to 45,000 clones, 65% to 85% of them seen just once. The sample in question was peripheral blood mononuclear cells (PBMCs), obtained before the second cycle of nivolumab. Every receptor here comes from a human donor with classical Hodgkin lymphoma. Both conserved end residues are part of each CDR3. The order of the fields is J gene, D gene, clone size, V gene, CDR3 DNA, CDR3 protein. The D gene is left open where the match is weak. For some rows the clone size is stated as once, few or many, or as a class when expanded; others skip it.

J gene: TRBJ2-3
D gene: -
clone size: -
V gene: TRBV14
CDR3 DNA: TGTGCCAGCAGCCAAGGCACTTATCCCACAGATACGCAGTATTTT
CDR3 protein: CASSQGTYPTDTQYF

J gene: TRBJ2-2
D gene: TRBD2
clone size: -
V gene: TRBV19
CDR3 DNA: TGTGCCAGTAGCGCAGAGGGACTAGCGGGGGTGGCCGGGGAGCTGTTTTTT
CDR3 protein: CASSAEGLAGVAGELFF

J gene: TRBJ2-1
D gene: TRBD2
clone size: -
V gene: TRBV7-3
CDR3 DNA: TGTGCCAGCAGAACTAGCGGGGGCGCCGGCAATGAGCAGTTCTTC
CDR3 protein: CASRTSGGAGNEQFF

J gene: TRBJ1-1
D gene: -
clone size: -
V gene: TRBV6-5
CDR3 DNA: TGTGCCAGCAGTTATTTATCCATGAACACTGAAGCTTTCTTT
CDR3 protein: CASSYLSMNTEAFF

J gene: TRBJ2-3
D gene: -
clone size: -
V gene: TRBV6-5
CDR3 DNA: TGTGCCAGCAGTTACCGTCATGGGACCAGCACAGATACGCAGTATTTT
CDR3 protein: CASSYRHGTSTDTQYF

J gene: TRBJ2-1
D gene: TRBD2
clone size: once
V gene: TRBV5-6
CDR3 DNA: TGTGCCAGCAGCCGCCGGTCCGGGACTAGCATCGATGAGCAGTTCTTC
CDR3 protein: CASSRRSGTSIDEQFF

J gene: TRBJ1-1
D gene: -
clone size: -
V gene: TRBV19
CDR3 DNA: TGTGCCAGTAGTATAGGGACAACGAACACTGAAGCTTTCTTT
CDR3 protein: CASSIGTTNTEAFF

J gene: TRBJ1-1
D gene: -
clone size: -
V gene: TRBV7-2
CDR3 DNA: TGTGCCAGCAACCGGTTATTGGGAGGGGAAACTGAAGCTTTCTTT
CDR3 protein: CASNRLLGGETEAFF

J gene: TRBJ1-3
D gene: -
clone size: -
V gene: TRBV9
CDR3 DNA: TGTGCCAGCAGCGTAACAGGAGCTGGAAACACCATATATTTT
CDR3 protein: CASSVTGAGNTIYF

J gene: TRBJ2-7
D gene: -
clone size: once
V gene: TRBV13
CDR3 DNA: TGTGCCAGCAGCCTGGTTGGGAGGAACAGCTACGAGCAGTACTTC
CDR3 protein: CASSLVGRNSYEQYF

J gene: TRBJ2-7
D gene: -
clone size: -
V gene: TRBV7-7
CDR3 DNA: TGTGCTAGCAGCTTCAATGGGATCGAGCAGTACTTC
CDR3 protein: CASSFNGIEQYF

J gene: TRBJ2-5
D gene: -
clone size: once
V gene: TRBV27
CDR3 DNA: TGTGCCAGGACCCTCTCCGGGGTGTACCAAGAGACCCAGTACTTC
CDR3 protein: CARTLSGVYQETQYF

J gene: TRBJ1-4
D gene: TRBD1
clone size: -
V gene: TRBV9
CDR3 DNA: TGTGCCAGCAGCGTAGATACCGGGACAGGGAATGAAAAACTGTTTTTT
CDR3 protein: CASSVDTGTGNEKLFF

J gene: TRBJ2-3
D gene: -
clone size: few
V gene: TRBV4-3
CDR3 DNA: TGCGCCAGCAGCCAGGGCCCTGGCGCCCCAAATACAGATACGCAGTATTTT
CDR3 protein: CASSQGPGAPNTDTQYF

J gene: TRBJ1-4
D gene: -
clone size: -
V gene: TRBV27
CDR3 DNA: TGTGCCAGCAGTGGGGGGTGGGAGCCCCGGGAAAAACTGTTTTTT
CDR3 protein: CASSGGWEPREKLFF

J gene: TRBJ1-2
D gene: -
clone size: -
V gene: TRBV7-9
CDR3 DNA: TGTGCCAGCAGTCTACCCTCCTTGTATGGCTACACCTTC
CDR3 protein: CASSLPSLYGYTF

J gene: TRBJ1-1
D gene: TRBD1
clone size: -
V gene: TRBV6-5
CDR3 DNA: TGTGCCAGCAGTTACTCAACAGGGGCCGAAGCTTTCTTT
CDR3 protein: CASSYSTGAEAFF

J gene: TRBJ2-6
D gene: -
clone size: -
V gene: TRBV15
CDR3 DNA: TGTGCCACCAGCAGGGAAGGCCACTCTGGGGCCAACGTCCTGACTTTC
CDR3 protein: CATSREGHSGANVLTF

J gene: TRBJ2-1
D gene: -
clone size: -
V gene: TRBV11-2
CDR3 DNA: TGTGCCAGCAGCTTAGGTTTCGGGATTAAGCAGTTCTTC
CDR3 protein: CASSLGFGIKQFF

J gene: TRBJ2-3
D gene: -
clone size: -
V gene: TRBV21-1
CDR3 DNA: TGTGCCAGCAGCAAAGAACGGGGGCCGGTGGGGTCTAGCACAGATACGCAGTATTTT
CDR3 protein: CASSKERGPVGSSTDTQYF

J gene: TRBJ1-1
D gene: TRBD1
clone size: -
V gene: TRBV7-9
CDR3 DNA: TGTGCCAGCAGCTTAAAAGGGGGCGTCACTGAAGCTTTCTTT
CDR3 protein: CASSLKGGVTEAFF

J gene: TRBJ1-6
D gene: -
clone size: -
V gene: TRBV9
CDR3 DNA: TGTGCCAGCAGCGTGTCCAGGGGAAATTCACCCCTCCACTTT
CDR3 protein: CASSVSRGNSPLHF

J gene: TRBJ1-3
D gene: -
clone size: few
V gene: TRBV19
CDR3 DNA: TGTGCCAGTAGTATCGGCGGGGCCGTTGGAAACACCATATATTTT
CDR3 protein: CASSIGGAVGNTIYF

J gene: TRBJ2-7
D gene: -
clone size: -
V gene: TRBV6-5
CDR3 DNA: TGTGCCAGCAGTTACGGGCAAACCGGCGGTTACGAGCAGTACTTC
CDR3 protein: CASSYGQTGGYEQYF

J gene: TRBJ2-7
D gene: TRBD1
clone size: -
V gene: TRBV18
CDR3 DNA: TGTGCCAGCTCACCAAGGGTTCGTGGGACAGGGGACAACGAGCAGTACTTC
CDR3 protein: CASSPRVRGTGDNEQYF

J gene: TRBJ1-4
D gene: -
clone size: -
V gene: TRBV15
CDR3 DNA: TGTGCCACCAGCGGTAGGGGATATAATGAAAAACTGTTTTTT
CDR3 protein: CATSGRGYNEKLFF

J gene: TRBJ1-2
D gene: TRBD1
clone size: few
V gene: TRBV4-3
CDR3 DNA: TGCGCCAGCAGCCAAGATCGGGGGACAGGGGCAACATATGGCTACACCTTC
CDR3 protein: CASSQDRGTGATYGYTF

J gene: TRBJ2-5
D gene: -
clone size: -
V gene: TRBV7-9
CDR3 DNA: TGTGCCAGCAGCTCGGTAGGGGCCCCGTACCAAGAGACCCAGTACTTC
CDR3 protein: CASSSVGAPYQETQYF

J gene: TRBJ2-7
D gene: -
clone size: -
V gene: TRBV11-2
CDR3 DNA: TGTGCCAGCAGCCCTCTTCGGACTAACACCTACGAGCAGTACTTC
CDR3 protein: CASSPLRTNTYEQYF

J gene: TRBJ2-7
D gene: -
clone size: -
V gene: TRBV15
CDR3 DNA: TGTGCCACCAGCAGAGATCGGGGCGAGCAGTACTTC
CDR3 protein: CATSRDRGEQYF

J gene: TRBJ2-7
D gene: -
clone size: -
V gene: TRBV19
CDR3 DNA: TGTGCCAGTAAGTTGGGGTACGAGCAGTACTTC
CDR3 protein: CASKLGYEQYF